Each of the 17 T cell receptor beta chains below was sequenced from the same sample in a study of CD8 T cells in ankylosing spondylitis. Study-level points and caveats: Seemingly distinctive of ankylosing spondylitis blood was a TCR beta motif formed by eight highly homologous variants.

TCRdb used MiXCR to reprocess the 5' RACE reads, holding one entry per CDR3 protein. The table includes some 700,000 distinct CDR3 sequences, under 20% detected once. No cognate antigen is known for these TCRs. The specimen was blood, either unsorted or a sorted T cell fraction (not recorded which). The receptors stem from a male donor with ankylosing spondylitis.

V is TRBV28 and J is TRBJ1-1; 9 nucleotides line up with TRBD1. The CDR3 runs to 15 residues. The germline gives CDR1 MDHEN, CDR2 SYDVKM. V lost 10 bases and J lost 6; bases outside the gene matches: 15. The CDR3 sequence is CAIRTGDIESAEAFF. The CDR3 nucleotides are TGTGCCATCCGGACAGGGGATATCGAGAGCGCTGAAGCTTTCTTT.

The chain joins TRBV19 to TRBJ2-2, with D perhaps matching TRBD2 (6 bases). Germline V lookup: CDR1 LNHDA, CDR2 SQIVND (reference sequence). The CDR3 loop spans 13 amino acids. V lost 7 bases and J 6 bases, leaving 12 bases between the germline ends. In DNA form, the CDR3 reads TGTGCCAGTACCCATGGGGGGTCCGGGGAGCTGTTTTTT. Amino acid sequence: CASTHGGSGELFF.

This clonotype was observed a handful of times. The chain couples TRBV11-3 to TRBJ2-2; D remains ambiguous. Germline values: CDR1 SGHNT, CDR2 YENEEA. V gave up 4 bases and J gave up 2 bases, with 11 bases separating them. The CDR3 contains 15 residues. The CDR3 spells CASSSVGSNTGELFF. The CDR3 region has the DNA TGTGCCAGCAGCTCGGTCGGAAGCAACACCGGGGAGCTGTTTTTT.

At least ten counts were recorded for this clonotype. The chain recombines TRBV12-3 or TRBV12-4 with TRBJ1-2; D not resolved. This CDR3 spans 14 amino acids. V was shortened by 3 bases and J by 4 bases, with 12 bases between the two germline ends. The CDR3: CASSFGLSFYGYTF. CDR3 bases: TGTGCCAGCAGTTTTGGCCTCTCCTTCTATGGCTACACCTTC.

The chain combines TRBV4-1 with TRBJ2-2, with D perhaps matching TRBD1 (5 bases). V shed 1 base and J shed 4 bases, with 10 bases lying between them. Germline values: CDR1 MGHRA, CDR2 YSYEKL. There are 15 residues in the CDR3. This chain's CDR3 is CASSQGGRATGELFF. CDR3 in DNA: TGCGCCAGCAGCCAAGGTGGCAGGGCCACCGGGGAGCTGTTTTTT.

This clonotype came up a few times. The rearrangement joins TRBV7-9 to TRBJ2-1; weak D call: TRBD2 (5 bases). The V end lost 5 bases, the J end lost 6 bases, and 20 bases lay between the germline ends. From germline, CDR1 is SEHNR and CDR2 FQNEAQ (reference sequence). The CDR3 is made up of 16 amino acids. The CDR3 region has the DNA TGTGCCAGCAGCCGGAGGACTGGCCCGGGCGGCAATGAGCAGTTCTTC. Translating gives CASSRRTGPGGNEQFF.

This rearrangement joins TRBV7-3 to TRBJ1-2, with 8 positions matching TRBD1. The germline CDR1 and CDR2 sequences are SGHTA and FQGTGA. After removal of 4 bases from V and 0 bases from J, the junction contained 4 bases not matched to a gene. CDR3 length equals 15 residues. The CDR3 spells CASSSTGGANYGYTF. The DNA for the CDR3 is TGTGCCAGCAGCTCCACAGGGGGGGCTAACTATGGCTACACCTTC. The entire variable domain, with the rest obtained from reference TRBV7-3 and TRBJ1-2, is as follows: GAGVSQTPSNKVTEKGKYVELRCDPISGHTALYWYRQSLGQGPEFLIYFQGTGAADDSGLPNDRFFAVRPEGSVSTLKIQRTERGDSAVYLCASSSTGGANYGYTFGSGTRLTVV.

CDR3 protein: CASSLVGHQETQYF. CDR3 in DNA: TGTGCCAGCAGCTTAGTAGGACACCAAGAGACCCAGTACTTC. This sequence joins TRBV7-9 and TRBJ2-5; D remains unclear. Trimming removed 1 base at V and 0 bases at J, with 6 bases between. Germline V gives CDR1 SEHNR, CDR2 FQNEAQ (reference sequence). This CDR3 contains 14 residues.

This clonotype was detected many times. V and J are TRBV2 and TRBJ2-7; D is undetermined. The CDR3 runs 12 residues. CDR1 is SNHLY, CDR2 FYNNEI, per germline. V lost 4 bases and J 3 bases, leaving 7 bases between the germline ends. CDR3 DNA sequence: TGTGCCAGCAGTGTCGGCAGCTACGAGCAGTACTTC. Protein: CASSVGSYEQYF.

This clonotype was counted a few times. Here the CDR3 DNA reads TGTGCCATCAGTGAGGAGGGGGCGCGGACTGAAGCTTTCTTT. Translation: CAISEEGARTEAFF. The J gene is TRBJ1-1, the V gene TRBV10-3, with 7 bases fitting TRBD1. Germline V gives CDR1 ENHRY, CDR2 SYGVKD. V lost 2 bases and J lost 5; bases outside the gene matches: 5. This CDR3 is built from 14 residues.

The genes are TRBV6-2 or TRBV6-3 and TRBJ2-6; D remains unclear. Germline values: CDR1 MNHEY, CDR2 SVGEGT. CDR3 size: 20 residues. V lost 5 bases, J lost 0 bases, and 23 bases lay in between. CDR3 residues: CASSPTSITPAGSGANVLTF. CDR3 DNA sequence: TGTGCCAGCAGTCCCACCTCGATAACACCCGCCGGCTCTGGGGCCAACGTCCTGACTTTC.

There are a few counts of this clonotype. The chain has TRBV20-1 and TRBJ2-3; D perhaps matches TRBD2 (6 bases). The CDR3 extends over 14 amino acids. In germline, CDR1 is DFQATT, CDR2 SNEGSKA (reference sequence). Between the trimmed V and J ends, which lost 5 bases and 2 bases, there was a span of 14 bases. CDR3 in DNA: TGCAGTGCTGGGTGGACTACCAACACAGATACGCAGTATTTT. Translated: CSAGWTTNTDTQYF.

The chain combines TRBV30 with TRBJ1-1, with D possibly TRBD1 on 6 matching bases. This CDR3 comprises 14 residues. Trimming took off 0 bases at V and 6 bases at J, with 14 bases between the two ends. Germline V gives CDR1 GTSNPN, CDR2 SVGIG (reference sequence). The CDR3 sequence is CAWSVLQGFAEAFF. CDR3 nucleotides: TGTGCCTGGAGTGTACTACAGGGTTTTGCTGAAGCTTTCTTT.

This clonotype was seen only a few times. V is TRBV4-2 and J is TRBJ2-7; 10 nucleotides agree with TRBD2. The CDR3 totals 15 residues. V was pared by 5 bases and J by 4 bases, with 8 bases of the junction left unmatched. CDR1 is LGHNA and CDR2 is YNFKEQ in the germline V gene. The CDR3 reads CASSFGLAVGYEQYF. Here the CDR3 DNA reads TGTGCCAGCAGCTTTGGACTAGCGGTAGGGTACGAGCAGTACTTC.

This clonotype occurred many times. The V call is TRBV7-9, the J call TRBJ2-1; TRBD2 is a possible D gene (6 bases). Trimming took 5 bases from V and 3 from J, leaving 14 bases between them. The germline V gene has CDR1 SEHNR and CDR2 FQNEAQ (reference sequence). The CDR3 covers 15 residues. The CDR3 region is CASSGSGLHYNEQFF. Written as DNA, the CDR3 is TGTGCCAGCAGCGGTAGCGGTTTACACTACAATGAGCAGTTCTTC.

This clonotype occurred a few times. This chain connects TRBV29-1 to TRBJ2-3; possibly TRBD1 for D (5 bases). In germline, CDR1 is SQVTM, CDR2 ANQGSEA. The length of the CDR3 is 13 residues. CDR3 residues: CRASVGQADTQYF. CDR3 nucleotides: TGCAGAGCCTCAGTGGGGCAGGCAGATACGCAGTATTTT.

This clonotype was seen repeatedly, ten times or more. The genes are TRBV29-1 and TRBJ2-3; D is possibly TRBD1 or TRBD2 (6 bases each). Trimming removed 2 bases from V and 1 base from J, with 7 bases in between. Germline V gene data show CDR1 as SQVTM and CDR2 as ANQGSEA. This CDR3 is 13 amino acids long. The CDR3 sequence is CSVERGRTDTQYF. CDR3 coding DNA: TGCAGCGTTGAACGGGGGCGCACAGATACGCAGTATTTT.